The 10 T cell receptor beta chains below all came from one sample that was sequenced in a study of human T cells and chemical hapten exposure. Time point meaning: patch test 1, 2 weeks after DPC sensitization. This sample's treatment: therapeutic diphenylcyclopropenone sensitization with weekly scalp DPC. TCRdb reprocessed the RACE reads with MiXCR, giving one entry per CDR3 protein. The table has nearly 80,000 distinct CDR3 sequences, about 9.3% seen once. This material consisted of whole blood, taken in connection with sensitization to the hapten diphenylcyclopropenone (DPC). The receptors were gathered from a woman aged 45-59 years with alopecia areata. Some clones in this sample may be carry-over from other donors' samples.

This clonotype came up a few times. CDR3 nucleotide sequence: TGCGCCAGCAGTCCCCAGATCAAGGCTCCCGGGGAGCTGTTTTTT. Encoded protein: CASSPQIKAPGELFF. The chain recombines TRBV10-1 with TRBJ2-2; D unresolved. The V and J ends lost 5 bases and 6 bases respectively, with 16 bases between them. CDR3 size: 15 residues. Germline CDR1 is WNHNN and CDR2 is SYGVQD (reference sequence).

The V gene is TRBV7-2, the J gene TRBJ2-1; D might be TRBD2 (5 bases). With 5 bases removed from V and 6 bases from J, the gap between germline ends came to 17 bases. The CDR3 runs 15 residues. From germline, CDR1 is SGHTA and CDR2 FQGNSA. The CDR3 nucleotides are TGTGCCAGCAGCCCCCAAGACTATCCCCCCAATGAGCAGTTCTTC. Translated, it gives CASSPQDYPPNEQFF.

The chain recombines TRBV11-2 with TRBJ2-5; either TRBD1 or TRBD2 may supply D (6 bases each). Germline CDR1 SGHAT, CDR2 FQNNGV. The CDR3 is 14 residues long. V shed 0 bases and J shed 5 bases, with 10 bases lying between them. CDR3 loop: CASSLDRGLETQYF. CDR3 nucleotides: TGTGCCAGCAGCTTAGACCGGGGGCTTGAGACCCAGTACTTC.

This clonotype was seen only a few times. V and J are TRBV19 and TRBJ2-7; the match to TRBD2 covers 7 bases. Germline V gives CDR1 LNHDA, CDR2 SQIVND (reference sequence). V shed 6 bases and J 4 bases; nucleotides not matched to a gene: 6. This CDR3 region has 13 residues. As DNA, the CDR3 is TGTGCCAGTAGCCCAAAGGGACTATACGAGCAGTACTTC. Encoded protein: CASSPKGLYEQYF.

J is TRBJ1-4 and V is TRBV18; the D is unclear. This CDR3 has 14 residues. Deletions cut 0 bases from V and 7 bases from J, with 9 bases between. Per germline, CDR1 KGHSH and CDR2 LQKENI. CDR3 coding DNA: TGTGCCAGCTCACCACCGCACGACCCTGAAAAACTGTTTTTT. Protein: CASSPPHDPEKLFF.

This chain connects TRBV7-8 to TRBJ1-2, with TRBD1 matching 7 bases. The junction had 8 bases not matched to a gene; V was cut back by 1 base and J by 0 bases. Germline CDR1 reads SGHVS; CDR2 reads FQNEAQ. CDR3 length: 17 residues. CDR3 residues: CASSLGNAGTANYGYTF. The CDR3, as DNA: TGTGCCAGCAGCTTAGGCAATGCCGGGACAGCTAACTATGGCTACACCTTC.

This clonotype was seen many times. The chain combines TRBV28 with TRBJ2-5; unclear D gene. Deletions cut 6 bases from V and 4 bases from J, with 15 bases between. Germline CDR1 and CDR2: MDHEN and SYDVKM. The CDR3 extends over 14 amino acids. CDR3 nucleotides: TGTGCCAGCAGCCCCGCGCAGGTCGGAGAGACCCAGTACTTC. Translation: CASSPAQVGETQYF.

This clonotype was detected a few times. DNA for the CDR3: TGCGCCAGCAGCCAGAAACAGGGCTACGAGCAGTACTTC. Translated, it gives CASSQKQGYEQYF. The rearrangement joins TRBV4-3 to TRBJ2-7; possibly TRBD1 for D (6 bases). The germline V gene encodes CDR1 LGHNA and CDR2 YSLEER. The CDR3 spans 13 residues. Trimming cost V 3 bases and J 3 bases, with 9 bases left between them.

There are many counts of this clonotype. V usage is TRBV12-3 or TRBV12-4 and J usage is TRBJ2-6, with D tentatively TRBD1 (6 bases). The CDR3 is 16 residues long. V lost 5 bases and J 1 base, leaving 12 bases between the germline ends. This chain's CDR3 is CASSPQTGSGANVLTF. In DNA, the CDR3 is TGTGCCAGCAGTCCTCAAACAGGGTCTGGGGCCAACGTCCTGACTTTC.

This clonotype was seen at least ten times. Relative to the germline gene, one junction end is altered; a read error may explain this. This chain connects TRBV7-7 to TRBJ2-3, with 11 bases lining up with TRBD2. Germline-derived CDR1 and CDR2 are SSHAT and FNYEAQ (reference sequence). The length of the CDR3 is 15 residues. CDR3 amino acids: CASSEGSSGRNTQYF. The CDR3 region has the DNA TGTGCTAGCAGCGAGGGGTCTAGCGGGAGGAATACGCAGTATTTT. The entire variable domain, with the rest obtained from reference TRBV7-7 and TRBJ2-3, is as follows: GAGVSQSPRYKVTKRGQDVTLRCDPISSHATLYWYQQALGQGPEFLTYFNYEAQPDKSGLPSDRFSAERPEGSISTLTIQRTEQRDSAMYRCASSEGSSGRNTQYFGPGTRLTVL.